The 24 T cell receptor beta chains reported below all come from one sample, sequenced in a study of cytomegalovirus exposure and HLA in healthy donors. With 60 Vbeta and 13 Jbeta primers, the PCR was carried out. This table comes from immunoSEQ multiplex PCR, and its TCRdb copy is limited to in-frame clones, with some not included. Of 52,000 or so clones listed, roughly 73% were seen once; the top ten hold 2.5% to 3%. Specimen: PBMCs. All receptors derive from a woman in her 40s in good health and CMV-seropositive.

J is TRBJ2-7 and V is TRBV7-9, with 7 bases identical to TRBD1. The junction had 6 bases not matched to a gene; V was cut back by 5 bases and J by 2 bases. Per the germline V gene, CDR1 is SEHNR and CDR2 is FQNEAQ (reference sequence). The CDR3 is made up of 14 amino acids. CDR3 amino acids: CASSTWTGTYEQYF. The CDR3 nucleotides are TGTGCCAGCAGCACGTGGACAGGCACCTACGAGCAGTACTTC.

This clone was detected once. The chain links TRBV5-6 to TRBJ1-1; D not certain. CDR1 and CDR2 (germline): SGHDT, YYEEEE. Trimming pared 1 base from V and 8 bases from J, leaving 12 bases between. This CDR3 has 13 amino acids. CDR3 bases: TGTGCCAGCAGCTTGTATCGGGAACTAGAAGCTTTCTTT. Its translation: CASSLYRELEAFF.

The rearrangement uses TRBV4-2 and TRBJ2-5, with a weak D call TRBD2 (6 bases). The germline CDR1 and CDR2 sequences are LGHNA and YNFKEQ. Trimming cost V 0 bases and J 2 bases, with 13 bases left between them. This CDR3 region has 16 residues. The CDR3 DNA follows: TGTGCCAGCAGCCAAGATCACCGGCGGGGTCAAGAGACCCAGTACTTC. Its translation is CASSQDHRRGQETQYF.

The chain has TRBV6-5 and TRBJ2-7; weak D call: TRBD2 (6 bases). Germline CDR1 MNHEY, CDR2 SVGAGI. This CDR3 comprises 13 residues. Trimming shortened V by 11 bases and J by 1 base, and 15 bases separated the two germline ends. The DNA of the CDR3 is TGTGCCGTTTGGGACTCTCGTTCCTACGAGCAGTACTTC. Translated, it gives CAVWDSRSYEQYF.

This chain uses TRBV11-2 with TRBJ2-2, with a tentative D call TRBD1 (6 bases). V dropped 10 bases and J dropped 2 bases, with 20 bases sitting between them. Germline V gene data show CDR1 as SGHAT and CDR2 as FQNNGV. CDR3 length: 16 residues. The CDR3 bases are TGTGCCACTAAGAGAACCGGGACATCAAACACCGGGGAGCTGTTTTTT. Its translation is CATKRTGTSNTGELFF.

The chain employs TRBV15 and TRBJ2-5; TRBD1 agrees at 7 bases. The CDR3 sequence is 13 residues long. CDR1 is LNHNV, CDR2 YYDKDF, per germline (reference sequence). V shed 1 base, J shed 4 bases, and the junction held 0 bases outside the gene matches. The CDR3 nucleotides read TGTGCCACCAGCAGAGGGACAGGAGAGACCCAGTACTTC. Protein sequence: CATSRGTGETQYF.

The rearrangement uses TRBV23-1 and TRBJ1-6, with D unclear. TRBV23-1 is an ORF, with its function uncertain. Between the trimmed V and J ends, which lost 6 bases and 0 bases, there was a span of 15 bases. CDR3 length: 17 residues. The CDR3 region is CASSPIWASSYNSPLHF. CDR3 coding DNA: TGCGCCAGCAGCCCAATCTGGGCGAGCTCCTATAATTCACCCCTCCACTTT.

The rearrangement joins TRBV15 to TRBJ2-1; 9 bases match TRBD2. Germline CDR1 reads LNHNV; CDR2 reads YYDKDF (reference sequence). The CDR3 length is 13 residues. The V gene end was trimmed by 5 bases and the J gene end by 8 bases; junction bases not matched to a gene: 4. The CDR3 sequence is CATSLGLAYEQFF. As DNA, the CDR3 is TGTGCCACCAGCCTGGGACTAGCATATGAGCAGTTCTTC. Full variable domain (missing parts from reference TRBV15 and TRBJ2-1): DAMVIQNPRYQVTQFGKPVTLSCSQTLNHNVMYWYQQKSSQAPKLLFHYYDKDFNNEADTPDNFQSRRPNTSFCFLDIRSPGLGDTAMYLCATSLGLAYEQFFGPGTRLTVL.

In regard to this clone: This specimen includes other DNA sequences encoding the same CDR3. CDR3 sequence (DNA): TGTGCCAGCAGTTTGTCGGGGACTGAAGCTTTCTTT. It is translated as CASSLSGTEAFF. The chain employs TRBV2 and TRBJ1-1; D uncertain. CDR3 size: 12 residues. The V gene lost 5 bases and the J gene lost 5 bases, with 9 bases spanning the gap. CDR1 is SNHLY, CDR2 FYNNEI, per germline.

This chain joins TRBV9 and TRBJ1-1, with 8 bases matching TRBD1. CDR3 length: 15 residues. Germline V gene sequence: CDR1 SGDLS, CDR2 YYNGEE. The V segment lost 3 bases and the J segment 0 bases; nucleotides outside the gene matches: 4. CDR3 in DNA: TGTGCCAGCAGCGACCCGACAGGGGTGAACACTGAAGCTTTCTTT. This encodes CASSDPTGVNTEAFF.

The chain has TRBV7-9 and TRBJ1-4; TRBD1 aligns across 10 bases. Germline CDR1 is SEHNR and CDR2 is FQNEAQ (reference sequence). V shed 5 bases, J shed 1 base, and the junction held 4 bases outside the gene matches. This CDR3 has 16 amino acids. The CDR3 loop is CASSHRTGGTNEKLFF. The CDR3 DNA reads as TGTGCCAGCAGCCACCGGACAGGGGGAACTAATGAAAAACTGTTTTTT.

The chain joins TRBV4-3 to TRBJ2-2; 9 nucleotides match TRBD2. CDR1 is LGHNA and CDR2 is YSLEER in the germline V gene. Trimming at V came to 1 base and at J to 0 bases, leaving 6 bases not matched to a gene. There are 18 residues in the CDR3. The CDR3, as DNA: TGCGCCAGCAGCCAAGTCGGTAGCGGGGGCGCGAACACCGGGGAGCTGTTTTTT. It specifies CASSQVGSGGANTGELFF.

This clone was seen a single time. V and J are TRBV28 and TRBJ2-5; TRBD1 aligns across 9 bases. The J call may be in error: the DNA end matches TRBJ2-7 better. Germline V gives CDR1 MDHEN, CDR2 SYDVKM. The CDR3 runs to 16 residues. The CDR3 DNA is TGTGCCAGCAGTTTTGAGGGACAGGGTAAGGGCAACGAGCAGTACTTC. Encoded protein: CASSFEGQGKGNEQYF.

DNA of the CDR3: TGTGCCAGCAGTTTCAGCGGGGGTCCCCCCTACGAGCAGTACTTC. Protein product: CASSFSGGPPYEQYF. The genes are TRBV7-2 and TRBJ2-7; 8 nucleotides line up with TRBD2. Germline CDR1 reads SGHTA; CDR2 reads FQGNSA. Losses at the gene ends were 6 bases for V and 2 bases for J; bases not matched to a gene: 9. The CDR3 extends over 15 amino acids.

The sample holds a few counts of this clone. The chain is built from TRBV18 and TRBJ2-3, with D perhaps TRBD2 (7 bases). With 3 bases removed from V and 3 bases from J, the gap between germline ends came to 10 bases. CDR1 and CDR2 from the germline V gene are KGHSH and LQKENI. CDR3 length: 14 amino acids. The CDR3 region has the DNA TGTGCCAGCTCACCGGCGGGGGCGACAGATACGCAGTATTTT. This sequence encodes CASSPAGATDTQYF.

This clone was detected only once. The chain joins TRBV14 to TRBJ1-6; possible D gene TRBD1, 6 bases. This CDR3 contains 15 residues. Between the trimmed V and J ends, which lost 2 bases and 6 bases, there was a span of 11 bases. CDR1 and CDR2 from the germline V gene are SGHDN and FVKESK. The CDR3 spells CASSQITGRNSPLHF. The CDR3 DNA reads TGTGCCAGCAGCCAAATAACAGGGCGTAATTCACCCCTCCACTTT. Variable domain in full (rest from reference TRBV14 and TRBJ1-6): EAGVTQFPSHSVIEKGQTVTLRCDPISGHDNLYWYRRVMGKEIKFLLHFVKESKQDESGMPNNRFLAERTGGTYSTLKVQPAELEDSGVYFCASSQITGRNSPLHFGNGTRLTVT.

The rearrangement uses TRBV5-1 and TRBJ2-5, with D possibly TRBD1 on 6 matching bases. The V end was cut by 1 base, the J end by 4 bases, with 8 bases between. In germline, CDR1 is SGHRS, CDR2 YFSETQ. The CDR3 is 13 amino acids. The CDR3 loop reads CASSLWGRETQYF. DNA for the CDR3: TGCGCCAGCAGCTTGTGGGGGCGAGAGACCCAGTACTTC.

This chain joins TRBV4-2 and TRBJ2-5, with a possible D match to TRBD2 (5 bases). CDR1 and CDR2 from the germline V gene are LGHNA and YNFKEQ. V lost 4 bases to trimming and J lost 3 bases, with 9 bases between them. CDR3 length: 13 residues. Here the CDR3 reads CASSRGLKETQYF. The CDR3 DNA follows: TGTGCCAGCAGCCGAGGACTCAAAGAGACCCAGTACTTC.

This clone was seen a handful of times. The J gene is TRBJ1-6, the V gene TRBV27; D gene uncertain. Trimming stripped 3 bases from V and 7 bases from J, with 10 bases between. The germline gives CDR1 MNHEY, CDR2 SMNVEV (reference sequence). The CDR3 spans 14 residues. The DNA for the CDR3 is TGTGCCAGCAGTTTTTACGGCGGGAATTCACCCCTCCACTTT. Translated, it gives CASSFYGGNSPLHF.

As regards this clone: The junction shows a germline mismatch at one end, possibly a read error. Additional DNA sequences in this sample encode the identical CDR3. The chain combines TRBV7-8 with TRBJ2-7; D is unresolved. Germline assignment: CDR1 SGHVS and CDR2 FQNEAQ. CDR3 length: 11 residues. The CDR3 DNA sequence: TGTGCCAGCAGCTCCTCCCACGAGCAGTACTTC. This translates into CASSSSHEQYF.

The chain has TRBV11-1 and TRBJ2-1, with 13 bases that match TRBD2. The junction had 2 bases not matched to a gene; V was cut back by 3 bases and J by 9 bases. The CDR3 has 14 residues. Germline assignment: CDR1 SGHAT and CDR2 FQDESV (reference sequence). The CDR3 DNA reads TGTGCCAGCAGCTTTTGGACTAGCGGGGGTGAGCAGTTCTTC. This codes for CASSFWTSGGEQFF.

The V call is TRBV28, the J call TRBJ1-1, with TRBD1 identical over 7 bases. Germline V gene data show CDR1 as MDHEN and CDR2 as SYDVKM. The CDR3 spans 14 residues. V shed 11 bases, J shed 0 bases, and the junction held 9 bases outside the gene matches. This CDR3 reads CAVETGPMNTEAFF. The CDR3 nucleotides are TGTGCCGTGGAGACAGGGCCTATGAACACTGAAGCTTTCTTT.

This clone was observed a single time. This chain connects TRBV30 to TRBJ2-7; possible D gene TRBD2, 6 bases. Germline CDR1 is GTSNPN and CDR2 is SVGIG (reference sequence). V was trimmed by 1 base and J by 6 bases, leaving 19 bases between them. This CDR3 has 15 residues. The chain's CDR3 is CAWSALGLLRSEQYF. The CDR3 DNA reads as TGTGCCTGGAGTGCCCTGGGACTTCTCCGTTCCGAGCAGTACTTC.

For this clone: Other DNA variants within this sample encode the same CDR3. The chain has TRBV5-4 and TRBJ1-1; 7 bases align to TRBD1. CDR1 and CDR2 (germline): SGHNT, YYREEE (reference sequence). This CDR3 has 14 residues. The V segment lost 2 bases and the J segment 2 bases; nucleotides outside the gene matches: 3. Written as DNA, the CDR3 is TGTGCCAGCAGCTTCCGGGACAGAAACACTGAAGCTTTCTTT. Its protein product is CASSFRDRNTEAFF.